This TCR beta chain was recovered during a study of cytomegalovirus exposure and HLA in healthy donors. The germline CDR1 and CDR2 sequences are MNHEY and SMNVEV (reference sequence). V gave up 6 bases and J gave up 5 bases, with 13 bases separating them. The CDR3 is 13 residues long. The PCR used 60 Vbeta and 13 Jbeta primers. Method: immunoSEQ multiplex PCR; TCRdb's copy keeps in-frame clones and lacks some. This table has 90,000 to 100,000 clones, approximately 76% appearing once. This clone was seen a few times. Material for sequencing was PBMCs. This clonotype was sampled from a woman between 55 and 75 years old in good health and CMV-seropositive. This rearrangement joins TRBV27 to TRBJ1-2, with D unresolved. The CDR3 DNA is TGTGCCAGCAGCCCCGGACTGCCTTATGGCTACACCTTC. As protein: CASSPGLPYGYTF.